This T cell receptor (beta chain) was identified during a study of shared clonotypes between healthy human individuals. Notes on the study in general: What rarefaction showed was incomplete sorted-subset sequencing despite large depth. Clonotype sharing across a handful of donors was observed for 4% to 6.5% of naive CD4 clonotypes.

The CDR3 is 16 amino acids. The J segment lost 3 bases and the V segment lost 3 bases, leaving 8 bases of the junction unmatched. Germline V gene sequence: CDR1 KGHSH, CDR2 LQKENI. A note on this clone: Its antigen is unknown.

In replicate PCRs of sorted subsets, around 200 ng DNA, approximately 32,000 T cell genomes, was used. The table came from immunoSEQ multiplex PCR; TCRdb's copy has only in-frame clones and leaves some out. The data contain some 1.1 million clones, 77% of them seen just once; the ten biggest clones take up about 0.89%. Sequencing input: memory CD4+ T cells from PBMCs. As for subset: CD45RA-negative fraction. The chain is built from TRBV18 and TRBJ1-3; 7 bases match TRBD1. This clonotype was obtained from a young man in good health. Some clones in this sample may be carry-over from other donors' samples. CDR3 protein: CASSPQQGIDGNTIYF. Written as DNA, the CDR3 is TGTGCCAGCTCACCCCAACAGGGGATCGATGGAAACACCATATATTTT.